The entry that follows covers one T cell receptor beta chain sequence. Antigen specificity is unknown. These data originate in a study of blood T cells in healthy people across ages. Broader study findings: Possibly confounding the expanded clonotype changes was the fact that donor CMV status was unknown.

PCR was performed a second time for about 7 to 12 cycles using a sample-barcoded 5' primer and a J-beta primer mix. Every sample produced at least 3 million CDR3-containing paired-end reads. One entry per CDR3 protein, called by TCRdb with MiXCR from the 5' RACE reads. This table has about 970,000 distinct CDR3 sequences, just over 50% appearing once. CDR1 WNHNN and CDR2 SYGVQD come from the germline V gene (reference sequence). CDR3 length: 14 residues. Trimming cost V 8 bases and J 1 base, with 13 bases left between them. Sequencing was performed on blood. The chain couples TRBV10-1 to TRBJ2-3, with D hard to call. The sequence was collected from a woman in her fifties or sixties in good health. The CDR3 sequence: CASGPRLGTDTQYF. As DNA, the CDR3 is TGCGCCAGCGGCCCCCGGCTGGGCACAGATACGCAGTATTTT.